The rows below give T cell receptor beta chains drawn from one sample of a study of cytomegalovirus exposure and HLA in healthy donors. The data were produced by immunoSEQ multiplex PCR, yet TCRdb's version contains in-frame clones alone and is incomplete. Of some 170,000 clones listed, 80% to 90% are singletons. Sequencing was done on a sample of PBMCs. These receptors all come from a woman aged 30 to 39 in good health and CMV-seronegative. Both conserved end residues are part of each CDR3. A D gene is named only where the DNA matches it firmly. A clone size is listed for some rows: how often the clone was seen (once, few, many), or a class if it is expanded.

>NA|TRBJ2-1|NA|TRBV5-1
CASSPRAGGLSSYNEQFF
TGCGCCAGCAGCCCTCGGGCAGGGGGACTCAGCTCCTACAATGAGCAGTTCTTC
>NA|TRBJ1-1|NA|TRBV15
CATSSGGVTGTTEAFF
TGTGCCACCAGCAGCGGGGGGGTTACAGGTACCACTGAAGCTTTCTTT
>NA|TRBJ1-6|once|TRBV6-1
CASSEWPGVGSPLHF
TGTGCCAGCAGTGAATGGCCCGGGGTAGGCTCACCCCTCCACTTT
>NA|TRBJ2-2|NA|TRBV29-1
CSASREYHGELFF
TGCAGCGCTAGTCGGGAGTACCACGGGGAGCTGTTTTTT
>TRBD1|TRBJ1-3|NA|TRBV2
CASGDRGINSGNTIYF
TGTGCCAGCGGGGACAGAGGAATCAACTCTGGAAACACCATATATTTT
>NA|TRBJ2-5|NA|TRBV5-1
CASSSEGEGAETQYF
TGCGCCAGCAGCTCCGAGGGGGAGGGGGCAGAGACCCAGTACTTC
>TRBD2|TRBJ2-2|once|TRBV5-1
CASSPLLTSGSNTGELFF
TGCGCCAGCAGCCCTCTCCTGACTAGCGGTTCAAACACCGGGGAGCTGTTTTTT
>NA|TRBJ2-1|NA|TRBV10-3
CAISESRGGGGAYNEQFF
TGTGCCATCAGTGAGTCAAGGGGAGGGGGAGGGGCCTACAATGAGCAGTTCTTC
>NA|TRBJ1-5|NA|TRBV19
CASSRWNQPQHF
TGTGCCAGTAGTAGATGGAATCAGCCCCAGCATTTT
>TRBD1|TRBJ1-2|NA|TRBV19
CASSNPRTGIIYGYTF
TGTGCCAGTAGTAACCCAAGGACAGGGATCATCTATGGCTACACCTTC
>TRBD2|TRBJ2-5|NA|TRBV5-1
CASSWGGEETQYF
TGCGCCAGCAGCTGGGGGGGAGAGGAGACCCAGTACTTC
>NA|TRBJ2-1|few|TRBV28
CASSFSSDYNEQFF
TGTGCCAGCAGTTTTAGTTCGGATTACAATGAGCAGTTCTTC
>NA|TRBJ2-3|NA|TRBV6-5
CASSYGQGISTDTQYF
TGTGCCAGCAGTTACGGTCAGGGTATAAGCACAGATACGCAGTATTTT
>TRBD1|TRBJ2-7|NA|TRBV7-8
CASRWDRGSYEQYF
TGTGCCAGTCGGTGGGACAGGGGATCCTACGAGCAGTACTTC
>NA|TRBJ2-3|NA|TRBV21-1
CASRTIVRKPTDTQYF
TGTGCCAGCAGGACTATAGTCCGCAAACCCACAGATACGCAGTATTTT
>TRBD1|TRBJ2-4|NA|TRBV11-2
CASTRQGARGSFGNIQYF
TGTGCCAGCACCAGACAGGGGGCGCGAGGATCGTTCGGTAACATTCAGTACTTC
>NA|TRBJ1-2|NA|TRBV27
CASRTDSYGYTF
TGTGCCAGCAGGACGGACAGCTATGGCTACACCTTC
>NA|TRBJ2-5|NA|TRBV5-1
CASSLVWEGETQYF
TGCGCCAGCAGCTTGGTTTGGGAAGGGGAGACCCAGTACTTC
>TRBD1|TRBJ2-7|NA|TRBV5-1
CASSHGTGQSYEQYF
TGCGCCAGCAGCCACGGGACAGGGCAATCCTACGAGCAGTACTTC
>NA|TRBJ1-5|NA|TRBV19
CASSIVSGNQPQHF
TGTGCCAGTAGTATAGTTTCAGGGAATCAGCCCCAGCATTTT
>NA|TRBJ2-7|NA|TRBV7-3
CASSLSPGAYEQYF
TGTGCCAGCAGCTTAAGTCCAGGTGCTTACGAGCAGTACTTC
>TRBD1|TRBJ1-1|NA|TRBV7-9
CASSLGPGQYTEAFF
TGTGCCAGCAGCTTAGGGCCGGGACAGTACACTGAAGCTTTCTTT
>TRBD2|TRBJ2-1|NA|TRBV12-5
CASGLRGQASGEYNEQFF
TGTGCTAGTGGTTTGAGGGGACAAGCTAGCGGGGAGTACAATGAGCAGTTCTTC
>TRBD2|TRBJ2-2|NA|TRBV2
CASSEIGWLAGFTGELFF
TGTGCCAGCAGTGAAATAGGTTGGCTAGCGGGGTTCACCGGGGAGCTGTTTTTT
>NA|TRBJ1-5|few|TRBV28
CASSPRGPSNQPQHF
TGTGCCAGCAGTCCCAGGGGACCTAGCAATCAGCCCCAGCATTTT
>TRBD1|TRBJ1-1|NA|TRBV9
CASSVQLQGANTEAFF
TGTGCCAGCAGCGTCCAATTGCAGGGGGCAAACACTGAAGCTTTCTTT
>TRBD2|TRBJ2-3|NA|TRBV9
CASSAYSGIADTQYF
TGTGCCAGCAGCGCTTATAGCGGGATCGCAGATACGCAGTATTTT
>TRBD2|TRBJ2-1|NA|TRBV28
CASRTGLANEQFF
TGTGCCAGCAGGACGGGACTAGCCAATGAGCAGTTCTTC
>NA|TRBJ1-1|NA|TRBV19
CASTLDYGFFTEAFF
TGTGCCAGTACCTTAGACTATGGGTTTTTCACTGAAGCTTTCTTT
>NA|TRBJ1-4|NA|TRBV2
CASRAGTEKLFF
TGTGCCAGCAGAGCCGGGACAGAAAAACTGTTTTTT
>TRBD1|TRBJ1-3|NA|TRBV7-9
CASSPTTGGYTIYF
TGTGCCAGCAGCCCTACAACAGGGGGATACACCATATATTTT
>NA|TRBJ2-3|NA|TRBV5-1
CASSALDRGTDTQYF
TGCGCCAGCAGCGCTTTGGACAGAGGCACAGATACGCAGTATTTT